Each of the 12 T cell receptor beta chains below was sequenced from the same sample in a study of T cells in Graves' hyperthyroidism and ophthalmopathy. Regions amplified from RNA transcripts were the TCR beta CDR3 regions. HTBI primers drove first-round RT-PCR of the TCR CDR3. TCRdb ran MiXCR on the multiplex PCR reads and lists one entry per CDR3 protein. The sample records under 350,000 distinct CDR3 sequences, about 18% being singletons. The source material was blood. The source is a woman between 50 and 59 years old with Graves' hyperthyroidism.

This clonotype has more than one count but fewer than ten. This chain joins TRBV19 and TRBJ1-2, with D uncertain. Deletions cut 5 bases from V and 4 bases from J, with 17 bases between. This CDR3 comprises 15 residues. Per germline, CDR1 LNHDA and CDR2 SQIVND (reference sequence). CDR3 amino acids: CASSPSPGPSYGYTF. The CDR3 bases are TGTGCCAGTAGTCCTTCACCCGGGCCCAGCTATGGCTACACCTTC.

This clonotype was counted ten times or more. The V call is TRBV2, the J call TRBJ1-1, with a tentative D call TRBD1 (5 bases). CDR1 is SNHLY and CDR2 is FYNNEI in the germline V gene. CDR3 length: 14 residues. With 3 bases removed from V and 2 bases from J, the gap between germline ends came to 10 bases. The CDR3 spells CASSDQGSNTEAFF. The CDR3 DNA reads as TGTGCCAGCAGTGATCAGGGAAGTAACACTGAAGCTTTCTTT.

The rearrangement links TRBV6-1 to TRBJ1-1; D remains unclear. The CDR3 covers 12 residues. CDR1 is MNHNS, CDR2 SASEGT, per germline. V was pared by 6 bases and J by 3 bases, with 8 bases between. The CDR3 DNA is TGTGCCAGCAGGGACGGATACACTGAAGCTTTCTTT. It specifies CASRDGYTEAFF.

This clonotype was found many times. V gene TRBV7-6 combines with J gene TRBJ2-1, with a weak D call TRBD1 (6 bases). CDR3 size: 12 residues. The V end lost 3 bases, the J end lost 6 bases, and 6 bases lay between the germline ends. Per germline, CDR1 SGHVS and CDR2 FNYEAQ. The CDR3 sequence is CASSLTGNEQFF. The CDR3 nucleotides are TGTGCCAGCAGCTTGACAGGCAATGAGCAGTTCTTC.

The chain couples TRBV19 to TRBJ1-1; D not resolved. V was pared by 5 bases and J by 6 bases, with 13 bases between. The germline V gene encodes CDR1 LNHDA and CDR2 SQIVND (reference sequence). This CDR3 comprises 13 residues. The CDR3 region has the DNA TGTGCCAGTAGTCTCTCGGCAGCGGCTGAAGCTTTCTTT. This translates into CASSLSAAAEAFF.

The genes are TRBV20-1 and TRBJ2-1; D is possibly TRBD1 or TRBD2 (5 bases each). CDR1 is DFQATT, CDR2 SNEGSKA, per germline (reference sequence). The CDR3 totals 17 residues. Trimming cost V 0 bases and J 0 bases, with 15 bases left between them. The CDR3 loop is CSARDRGAGPSYNEQFF. CDR3 nucleotide sequence: TGCAGTGCTAGAGATAGAGGGGCCGGCCCCTCCTACAATGAGCAGTTCTTC.

This clonotype was seen at least ten times. This chain joins TRBV7-3 and TRBJ2-3, with D possibly matching TRBD1 (5 bases). Germline CDR1 and CDR2: SGHTA and FQGTGA. CDR3 length: 17 residues. Deletions cut 0 bases from V and 4 bases from J, with 17 bases between. As DNA, the CDR3 is TGTGCCAGCAGCTTAACCCCCTCGGCAGGGCAAGCAGATACGCAGTATTTT. Amino acids: CASSLTPSAGQADTQYF. The whole variable domain, filled in from reference TRBV7-3 and TRBJ2-3, reads GAGVSQTPSNKVTEKGKYVELRCDPISGHTALYWYRQSLGQGPEFLIYFQGTGAADDSGLPNDRFFAVRPEGSVSTLKIQRTERGDSAVYLCASSLTPSAGQADTQYFGPGTRLTVL.

This clonotype was counted ten times or more. The chain uses TRBV6-1 and TRBJ2-3, with TRBD2 identical over 7 bases. The CDR3 runs to 16 residues. The germline V gene has CDR1 MNHNS and CDR2 SASEGT. The V segment lost 8 bases and the J segment 0 bases; nucleotides outside the gene matches: 11. The CDR3 region is CASGRGSGVSTDTQYF. In DNA, the CDR3 is TGTGCCAGCGGCCGGGGGAGCGGGGTGAGCACAGATACGCAGTATTTT.

The chain employs TRBV7-3 and TRBJ2-3, with D unclear. V was clipped by 5 bases and J by 3 bases, with 18 bases between them. Germline V gene lookup returns CDR1 SGHTA and CDR2 FQGTGA. The CDR3 consists of 16 residues. CDR3 region: CASSPFSTGGTDTQYF. The CDR3 coding sequence is TGTGCCAGCAGCCCCTTTTCTACCGGCGGAACAGATACGCAGTATTTT.

There are a few counts of this clonotype. This chain uses TRBV6-2 or TRBV6-3 with TRBJ1-2; 7 bases fit TRBD1. V was clipped by 6 bases and J by 3 bases; unmatched bases: 7. The CDR3 covers 14 residues. Germline V gene data show CDR1 as MNHEY and CDR2 as SVGEGT. The CDR3 sequence is CASRRGGSDYGYTF. The CDR3 bases are TGTGCCAGCAGACGAGGGGGCTCGGACTATGGCTACACCTTC.

This clonotype was recorded at least ten times. J is TRBJ2-7 and V is TRBV6-2 or TRBV6-3; 11 bases match TRBD2. The CDR3 length is 15 residues. Per the germline V gene, CDR1 is MNHEY and CDR2 is SVGEGT. V shed 7 bases and J 1 base; nucleotides not matched to a gene: 6. The CDR3 reads CASTRASGRSYEQYF. The DNA of the CDR3 is TGTGCCAGCACCCGGGCTAGCGGGAGGTCCTACGAGCAGTACTTC.

This clonotype was counted many times. The V and J genes are TRBV3-1 and TRBJ1-1; D call uncertain. V lost 4 bases and J 1 base, leaving 7 bases between the germline ends. The CDR3 loop spans 13 amino acids. The V gene's germline CDR1 is LGHDT and CDR2 YNNKEL (reference sequence). The CDR3 DNA sequence: TGTGCCAGCAGCCCCTCATCGAACACTGAAGCTTTCTTT. It encodes CASSPSSNTEAFF.